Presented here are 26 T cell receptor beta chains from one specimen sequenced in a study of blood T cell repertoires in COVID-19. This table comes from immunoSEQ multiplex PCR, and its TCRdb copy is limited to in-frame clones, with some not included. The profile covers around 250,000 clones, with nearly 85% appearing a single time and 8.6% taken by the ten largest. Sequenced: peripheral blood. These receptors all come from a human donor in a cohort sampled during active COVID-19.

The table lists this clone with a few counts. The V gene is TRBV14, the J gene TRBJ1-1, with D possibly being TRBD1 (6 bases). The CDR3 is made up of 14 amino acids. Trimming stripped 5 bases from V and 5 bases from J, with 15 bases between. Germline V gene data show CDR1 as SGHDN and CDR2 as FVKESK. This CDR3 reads CASSAYRDRTEAFF. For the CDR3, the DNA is TGTGCCAGCAGCGCGTACAGGGATAGGACTGAAGCTTTCTTT.

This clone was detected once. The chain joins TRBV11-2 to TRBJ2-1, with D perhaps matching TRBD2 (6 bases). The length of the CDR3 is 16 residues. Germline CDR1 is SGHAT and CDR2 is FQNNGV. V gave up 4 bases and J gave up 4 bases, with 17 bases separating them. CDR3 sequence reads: CASSSRGASAYNEQFF. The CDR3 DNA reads TGTGCCAGCAGCTCTAGGGGAGCTAGCGCTTACAATGAGCAGTTCTTC.

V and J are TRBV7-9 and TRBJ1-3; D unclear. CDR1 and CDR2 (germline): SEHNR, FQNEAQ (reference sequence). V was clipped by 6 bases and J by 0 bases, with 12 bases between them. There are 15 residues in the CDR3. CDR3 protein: CASRPREISGNTIYF. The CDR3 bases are TGTGCCAGCAGGCCGAGGGAAATCTCTGGAAACACCATATATTTT.

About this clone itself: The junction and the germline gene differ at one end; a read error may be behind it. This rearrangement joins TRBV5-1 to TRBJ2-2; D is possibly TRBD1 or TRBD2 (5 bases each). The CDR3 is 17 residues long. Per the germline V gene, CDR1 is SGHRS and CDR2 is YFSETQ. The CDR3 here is CASRLGVSSGYTGELFF. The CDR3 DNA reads TGCGCCAGCAGATTGGGGGTTTCTTCAGGATACACCGGGGAGCTGTTTTTT.

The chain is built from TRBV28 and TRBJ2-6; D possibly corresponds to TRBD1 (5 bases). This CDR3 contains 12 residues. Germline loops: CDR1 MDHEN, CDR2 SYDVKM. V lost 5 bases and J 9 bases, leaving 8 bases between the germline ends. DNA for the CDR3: TGTGCCAGCAGTCTAGACAGCAACGTCCTGACTTTC. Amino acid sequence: CASSLDSNVLTF.

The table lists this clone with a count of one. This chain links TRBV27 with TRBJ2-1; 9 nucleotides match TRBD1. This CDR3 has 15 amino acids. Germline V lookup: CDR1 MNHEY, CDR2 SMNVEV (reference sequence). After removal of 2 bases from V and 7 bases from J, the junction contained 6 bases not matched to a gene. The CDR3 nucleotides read TGTGCCAGCAGTTTAGTTACAGGGGGCTTGAATGAGCAGTTCTTC. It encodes CASSLVTGGLNEQFF.

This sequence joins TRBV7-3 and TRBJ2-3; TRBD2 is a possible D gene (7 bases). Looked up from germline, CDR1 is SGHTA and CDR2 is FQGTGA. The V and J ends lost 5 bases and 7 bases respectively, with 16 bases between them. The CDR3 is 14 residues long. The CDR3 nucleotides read TGTGCCAGCAGCCCCCGCGGGGGCGGGAATACGCAGTATTTT. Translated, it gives CASSPRGGGNTQYF.

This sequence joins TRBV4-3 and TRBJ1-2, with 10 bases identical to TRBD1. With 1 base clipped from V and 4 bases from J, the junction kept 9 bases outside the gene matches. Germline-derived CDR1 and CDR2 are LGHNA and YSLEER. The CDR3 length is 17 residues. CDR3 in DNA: TGCGCCAGCAGCCAAGGTCGGCGACAGGGGGCTGGCTATGGCTACACCTTC. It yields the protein CASSQGRRQGAGYGYTF.

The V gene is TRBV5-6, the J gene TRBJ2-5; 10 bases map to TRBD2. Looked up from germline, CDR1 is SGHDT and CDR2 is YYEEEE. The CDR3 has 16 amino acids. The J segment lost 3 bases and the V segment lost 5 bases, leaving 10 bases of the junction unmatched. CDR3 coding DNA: TGTGCCAGCAGGCAAACACCGGGACTAGCGAAAGAGACCCAGTACTTC. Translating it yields CASRQTPGLAKETQYF.

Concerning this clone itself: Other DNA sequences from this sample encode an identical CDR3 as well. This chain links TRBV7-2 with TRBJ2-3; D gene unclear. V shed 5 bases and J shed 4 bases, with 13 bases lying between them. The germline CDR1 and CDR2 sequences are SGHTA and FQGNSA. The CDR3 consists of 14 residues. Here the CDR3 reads CASSLRPSADTQYF. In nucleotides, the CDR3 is TGTGCCAGCAGCCTCCGTCCTTCGGCAGATACGCAGTATTTT.

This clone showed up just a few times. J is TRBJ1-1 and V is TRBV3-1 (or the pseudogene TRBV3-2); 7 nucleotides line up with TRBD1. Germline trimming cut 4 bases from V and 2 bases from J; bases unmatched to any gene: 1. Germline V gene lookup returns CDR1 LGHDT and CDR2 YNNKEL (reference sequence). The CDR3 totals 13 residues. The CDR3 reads CASSRQGNTEAFF. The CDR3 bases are TGTGCCAGCAGCCGACAGGGTAACACTGAAGCTTTCTTT.

The CDR3 DNA is TGTGCCAGCAGTGAAATTGGGGGGGGACTCTACAATGAGCAGTTCTTC. Translation gives CASSEIGGGLYNEQFF. J is TRBJ2-1 and V is TRBV2; TRBD2 matches at 7 bases. Trimming took 2 bases from V and 3 from J; bases not matched to a gene: 7. The V gene's germline CDR1 is SNHLY and CDR2 FYNNEI. This CDR3 comprises 16 residues.

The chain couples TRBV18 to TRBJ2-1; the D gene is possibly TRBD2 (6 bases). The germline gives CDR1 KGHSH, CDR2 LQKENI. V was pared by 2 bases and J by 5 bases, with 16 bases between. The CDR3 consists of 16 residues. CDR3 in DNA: TGTGCCAGCTCACCATTCGGGACGGGAGTGAACAATGAGCAGTTCTTC. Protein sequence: CASSPFGTGVNNEQFF.

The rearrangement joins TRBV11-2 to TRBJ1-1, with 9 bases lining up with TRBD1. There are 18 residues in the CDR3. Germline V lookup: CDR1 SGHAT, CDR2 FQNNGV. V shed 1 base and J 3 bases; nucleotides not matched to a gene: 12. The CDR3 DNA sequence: TGTGCCAGCAGCTTAGTTGGGACAGGGTCGCTGGGTGACACTGAAGCTTTCTTT. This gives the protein CASSLVGTGSLGDTEAFF.

The CDR3 DNA is TGCGCCAGCAGCTTGGCTGGGGCGCACACTGAAGCTTTCTTT. It translates to CASSLAGAHTEAFF. This chain connects TRBV5-1 to TRBJ1-1, with D possibly TRBD1 on 5 matching bases. Looked up from germline, CDR1 is SGHRS and CDR2 is YFSETQ. V lost 0 bases, J lost 3 bases, and 9 bases lay in between. This CDR3 region has 14 residues.

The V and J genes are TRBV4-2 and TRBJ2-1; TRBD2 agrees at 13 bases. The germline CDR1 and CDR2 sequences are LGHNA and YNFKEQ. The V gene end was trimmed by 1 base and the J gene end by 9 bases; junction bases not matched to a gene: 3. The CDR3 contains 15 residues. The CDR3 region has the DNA TGTGCCAGCAGCCAAGGGACTAGCGGGAGTCGTGAGCAGTTCTTC. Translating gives CASSQGTSGSREQFF.

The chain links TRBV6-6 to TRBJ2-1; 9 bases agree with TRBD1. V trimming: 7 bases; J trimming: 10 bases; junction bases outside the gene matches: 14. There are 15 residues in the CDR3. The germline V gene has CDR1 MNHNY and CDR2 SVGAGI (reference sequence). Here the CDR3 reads CASTDRDRVDREQFF. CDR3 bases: TGTGCCAGCACCGACCGGGACAGGGTCGATAGGGAGCAGTTCTTC.

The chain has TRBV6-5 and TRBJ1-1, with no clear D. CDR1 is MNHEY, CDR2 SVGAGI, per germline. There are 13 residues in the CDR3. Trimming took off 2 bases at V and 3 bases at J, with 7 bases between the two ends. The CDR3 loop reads CASSYLRDTEAFF. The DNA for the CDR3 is TGTGCCAGCAGTTACCTCCGGGACACTGAAGCTTTCTTT.

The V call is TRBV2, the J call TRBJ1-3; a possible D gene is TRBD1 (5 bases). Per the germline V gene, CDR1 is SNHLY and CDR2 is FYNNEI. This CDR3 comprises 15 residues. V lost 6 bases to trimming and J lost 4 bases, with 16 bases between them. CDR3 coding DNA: TGTGCCAGCAGGATAGGGGACTTAGCGGGAAACACCATATATTTT. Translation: CASRIGDLAGNTIYF.

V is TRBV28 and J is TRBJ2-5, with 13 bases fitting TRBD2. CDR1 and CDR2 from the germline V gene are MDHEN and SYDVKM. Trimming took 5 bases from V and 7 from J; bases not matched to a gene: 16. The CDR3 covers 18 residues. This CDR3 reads CASSLPLGLAGPAATQYF. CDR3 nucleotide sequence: TGTGCCAGCAGTCTACCCTTGGGACTAGCGGGGCCCGCGGCGACCCAGTACTTC.

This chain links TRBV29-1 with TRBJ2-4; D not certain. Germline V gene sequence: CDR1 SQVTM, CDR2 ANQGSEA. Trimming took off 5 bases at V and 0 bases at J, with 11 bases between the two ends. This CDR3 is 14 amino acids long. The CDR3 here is CSVQSSLAKNIQYF. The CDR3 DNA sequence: TGCAGCGTTCAAAGCTCCCTAGCCAAAAACATTCAGTACTTC.

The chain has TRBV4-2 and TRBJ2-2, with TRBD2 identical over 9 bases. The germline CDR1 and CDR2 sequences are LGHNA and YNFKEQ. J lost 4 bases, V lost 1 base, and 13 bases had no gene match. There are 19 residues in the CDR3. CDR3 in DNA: TGTGCCAGCAGCCAAGGGCAAGGGACTAGCCAGGGGGTCACCGGGGAGCTGTTTTTT. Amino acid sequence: CASSQGQGTSQGVTGELFF.

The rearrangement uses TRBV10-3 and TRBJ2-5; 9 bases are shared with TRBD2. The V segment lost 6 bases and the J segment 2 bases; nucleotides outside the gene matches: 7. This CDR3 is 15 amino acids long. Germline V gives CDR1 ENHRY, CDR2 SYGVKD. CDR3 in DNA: TGTGCCATCAGGGGAGCGGGAGGAGGGCAAGAGACCCAGTACTTC. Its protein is CAIRGAGGGQETQYF.

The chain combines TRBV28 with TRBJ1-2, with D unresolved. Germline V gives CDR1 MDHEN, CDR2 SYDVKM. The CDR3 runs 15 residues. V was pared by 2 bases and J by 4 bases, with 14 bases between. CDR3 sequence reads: CASSLAGEGFYGYTF. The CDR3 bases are TGTGCCAGCAGTTTAGCGGGAGAGGGATTCTATGGCTACACCTTC.

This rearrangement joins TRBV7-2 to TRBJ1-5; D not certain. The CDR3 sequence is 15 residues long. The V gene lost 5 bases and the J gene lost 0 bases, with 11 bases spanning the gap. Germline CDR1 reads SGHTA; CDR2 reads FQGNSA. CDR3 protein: CASSPEVRSNQPQHF. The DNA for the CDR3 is TGTGCCAGCAGCCCCGAGGTTCGTAGCAATCAGCCCCAGCATTTT.

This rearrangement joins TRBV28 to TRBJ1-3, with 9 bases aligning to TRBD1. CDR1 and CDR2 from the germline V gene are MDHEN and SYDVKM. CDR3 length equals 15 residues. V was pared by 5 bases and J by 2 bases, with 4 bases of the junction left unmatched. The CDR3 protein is CASSVTGGTGNTIYF. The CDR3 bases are TGTGCCAGCAGTGTAACAGGGGGCACTGGAAACACCATATATTTT.